This entry is about one T cell receptor beta chain. Its target is unknown. PCR used 60 Vbeta primers and 13 Jbeta primers. The table came from immunoSEQ multiplex PCR; TCRdb's copy has only in-frame clones and leaves some out. Its table lists 120,000 to 150,000 clones. This entry comes from a study of cytomegalovirus exposure and HLA in healthy donors. Study results and caveats: Within a later analysis, the majority of CMV-associated TCR beta chains appeared HLA-restricted. TCR beta sequences numbering around 15,000 were associated with HLA alleles at 0.05 false discovery rate in a later analysis.

This sequence was found in a woman aged 50 to 60 in good health and CMV-seronegative. Sequencing was performed on PBMCs.

The CDR3 here is CASSHQGRGNTIYF. In nucleotides, the CDR3 is TGCGCCAGCAGCCACCAGGGGCGAGGAAACACCATATATTTT. The V and J genes are TRBV4-1 and TRBJ1-3; D is possibly TRBD1 (6 bases). The CDR3 runs 14 residues. V was cut by 3 bases and J by 4 bases, with 10 bases left in between. Germline assignment: CDR1 MGHRA and CDR2 YSYEKL.